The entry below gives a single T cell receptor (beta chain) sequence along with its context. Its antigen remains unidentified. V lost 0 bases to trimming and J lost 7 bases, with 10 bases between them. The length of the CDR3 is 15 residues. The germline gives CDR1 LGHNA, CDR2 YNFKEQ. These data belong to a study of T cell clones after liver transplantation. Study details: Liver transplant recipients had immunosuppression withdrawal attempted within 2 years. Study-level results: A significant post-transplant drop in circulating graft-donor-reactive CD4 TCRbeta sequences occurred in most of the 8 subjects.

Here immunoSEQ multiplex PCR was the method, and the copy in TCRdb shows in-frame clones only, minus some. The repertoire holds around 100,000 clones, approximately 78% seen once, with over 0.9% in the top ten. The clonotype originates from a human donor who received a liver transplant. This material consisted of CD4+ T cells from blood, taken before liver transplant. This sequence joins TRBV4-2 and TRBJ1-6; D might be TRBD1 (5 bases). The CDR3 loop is CASSQDRQPNSPLHF. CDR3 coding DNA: TGTGCCAGCAGCCAAGATCGACAGCCAAATTCACCCCTCCACTTT.